This T cell receptor (beta chain) was identified during a study of blood T cell repertoires in COVID-19. Study as a whole: Researchers got acute and convalescent COVID-19 samples from the United States, Italy and Spain. Sample material is recorded as cDNA or gDNA derived from T cells, B-cell-depleted T cells, or PBMCs.

V was trimmed by 4 bases and J by 10 bases, leaving 12 bases between them. CDR3 size: 13 residues. Germline V gene lookup returns CDR1 SGHRS and CDR2 YFSETQ. Study processing details: Scientists estimated how many nucleated cells there were by amplifying reference gene primers. Data came from immunoSEQ multiplex PCR; TCRdb stores just in-frame clones and leaves some out. D and trimming come from the DNA, and the V and J calls and clone size come from that table. Of about 74,000 clones listed, about 80% are singletons. The table lists this clone with a few counts. The origin of this receptor is a human donor in a cohort sampled during active COVID-19. The specimen was peripheral blood. The gene calls are TRBV5-1 and TRBJ1-6, with a weak D call TRBD1 (5 bases). For the CDR3, the DNA is TGCGCCAGCAGCCTGGCCCGGGGGTCACCCCTCCACTTT. Residues: CASSLARGSPLHF.